This record concerns one T cell receptor beta chain sequence. What it binds is unknown. The data are from a study of cytomegalovirus exposure and HLA in healthy donors. Study-wide findings and caveats: Cytomegalovirus status, reportedly, was diagnosed with high specificity and sensitivity by the classifier. Cytomegalovirus association was assigned to approximately 160 TCR beta chains.

The PCR used 60 Vbeta and 13 Jbeta primers. This table comes from immunoSEQ multiplex PCR, and its TCRdb copy is limited to in-frame clones, with some not included. The data contain over 85,000 clones, over 75% of them seen just once; the ten biggest clones take up 3% to 4.5%. Sequences were obtained from PBMCs. This TCR derives from a female donor in good health and CMV-seropositive.

For the CDR3, the DNA is TGTGCCAGCAGTGACATCTCACAGGGCCCAGATACGCAGTATTTT. As protein: CASSDISQGPDTQYF. The chain employs TRBV25-1 and TRBJ2-3; the D gene is possibly TRBD1 (6 bases). V was shortened by 3 bases and J by 4 bases, with 14 bases between the two germline ends. The germline V gene encodes CDR1 MGHDK and CDR2 SYGVNS. The CDR3 covers 15 residues.